Here is one TCR beta chain with its context. CDR1 is ENHRY, CDR2 SYGVKD, per germline. The CDR3 has 17 residues. V lost 6 bases, J lost 5 bases, and 12 bases stayed unmatched. The sample comes from a study of control samples from healthy donors and cancer patients. The method was immunoSEQ multiplex PCR; TCRdb's version includes in-frame clones alone and lacks a portion of them. The sample holds roughly 90,000 clones; approximately 95% are singletons and the top ten take over 1.3%. The specimen sequenced was blood. This receptor was taken from a woman under 40 in good health. The chain has TRBV10-3 and TRBJ2-3; 12 bases line up with TRBD2. The CDR3 is CAISAATLAGGGDTQYF. CDR3 in DNA: TGTGCCATCAGCGCCGCGACTCTAGCGGGGGGGGGAGATACGCAGTATTTT.